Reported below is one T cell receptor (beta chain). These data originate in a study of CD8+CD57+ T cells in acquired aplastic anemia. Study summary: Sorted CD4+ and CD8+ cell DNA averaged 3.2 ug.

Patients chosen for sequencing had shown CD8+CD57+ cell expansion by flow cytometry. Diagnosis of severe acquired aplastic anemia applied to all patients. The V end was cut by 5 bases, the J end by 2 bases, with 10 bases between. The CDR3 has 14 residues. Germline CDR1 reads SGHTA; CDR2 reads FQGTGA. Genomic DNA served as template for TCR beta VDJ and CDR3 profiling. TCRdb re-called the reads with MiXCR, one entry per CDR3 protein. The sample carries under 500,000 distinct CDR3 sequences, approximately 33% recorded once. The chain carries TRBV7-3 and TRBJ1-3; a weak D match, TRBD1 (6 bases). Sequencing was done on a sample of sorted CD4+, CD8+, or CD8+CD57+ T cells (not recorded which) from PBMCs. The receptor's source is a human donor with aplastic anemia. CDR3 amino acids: CASSADSTGNTIYF. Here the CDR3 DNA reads TGTGCCAGCAGCGCGGACAGTACTGGAAACACCATATATTTT.